This TCR beta chain was found in a study of B cell selection in AIRE deficiency. The study, taken as a whole, reports: Of fewer than 4,500 shared Treg TCRbeta sequences, 31.6% were healthy-donor-only and about 9% patient-only.

The sorted conventional CD4 T cells were gated as CD4+CD127+. This clone was picked up one time. As yet, its antigen is unknown. Generated by immunoSEQ multiplex PCR, the TCRdb table keeps only in-frame clones and is missing some. Seen here are over 20,000 clones, roughly 98% observed once, and the top ten hold over 0.15%. The sequenced sample consisted of conventional CD4+ T cells sorted from PBMCs. The TCR was taken from a human donor with AIRE deficiency.

This CDR3 reads CASSLVRSTQYF. The CDR3 nucleotides read TGTGCCAGCAGCTTAGTTCGTAGCACGCAGTATTTT. This chain links TRBV7-2 with TRBJ2-3; unclear D gene. The CDR3 covers 12 residues. Germline V lookup: CDR1 SGHTA, CDR2 FQGNSA. V lost 1 base and J lost 9, with 8 bases in between.